This TCR beta chain was identified during a study of vaccination effects on CD4 cells after COVID-19. Generated by immunoSEQ multiplex PCR, the TCRdb table keeps only in-frame clones and is missing some. The sample contains some 49,000 clones, roughly four fifths of which appear only once. To note about this clone: The antigen remains unidentified.

V shed 3 bases and J shed 9 bases, with 18 bases lying between them. The germline CDR1 and CDR2 sequences are MGHDK and SYGVNS. There are 15 residues in the CDR3. Isolating CD4+ T cells followed approximately 9 days of culture. The source is a human donor who had a prior SARS-CoV-2 infection. This chain uses TRBV25-1 with TRBJ2-1, with D possibly called TRBD1 or TRBD2 (5 bases each). The sequencing here drew on CD4+ T cells from PBMCs cultured without peptide, taken before COVID-19 vaccination. CDR3: CASSERQGAGLEQFF. The DNA of the CDR3 is TGTGCCAGCAGTGAGAGGCAGGGTGCGGGTCTTGAGCAGTTCTTC.